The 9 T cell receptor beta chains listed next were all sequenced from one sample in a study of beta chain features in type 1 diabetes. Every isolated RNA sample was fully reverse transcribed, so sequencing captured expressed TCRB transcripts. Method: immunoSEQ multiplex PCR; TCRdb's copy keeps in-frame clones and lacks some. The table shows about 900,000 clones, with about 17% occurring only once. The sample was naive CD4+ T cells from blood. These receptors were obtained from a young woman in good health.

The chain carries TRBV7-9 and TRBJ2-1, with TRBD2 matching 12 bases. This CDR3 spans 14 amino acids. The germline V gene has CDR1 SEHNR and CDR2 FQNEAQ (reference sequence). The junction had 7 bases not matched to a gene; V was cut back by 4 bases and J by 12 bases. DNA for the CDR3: TGTGCCAGCAGCTCCCCTAGCGGGAGGGGGGGGCAGTTCTTC. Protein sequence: CASSSPSGRGGQFF.

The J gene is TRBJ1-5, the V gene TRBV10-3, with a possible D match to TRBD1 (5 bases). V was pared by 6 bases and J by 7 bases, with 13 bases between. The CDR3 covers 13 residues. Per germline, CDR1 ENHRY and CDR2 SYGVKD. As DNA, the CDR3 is TGTGCCATCAGGCAGGGAAGTGGACAGCCCCAGCATTTT. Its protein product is CAIRQGSGQPQHF.

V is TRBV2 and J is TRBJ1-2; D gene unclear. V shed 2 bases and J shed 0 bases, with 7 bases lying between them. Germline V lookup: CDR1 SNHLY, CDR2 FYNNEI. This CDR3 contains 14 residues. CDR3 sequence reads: CASSEPRANYGYTF. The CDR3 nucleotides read TGTGCCAGCAGTGAACCACGGGCTAACTATGGCTACACCTTC.

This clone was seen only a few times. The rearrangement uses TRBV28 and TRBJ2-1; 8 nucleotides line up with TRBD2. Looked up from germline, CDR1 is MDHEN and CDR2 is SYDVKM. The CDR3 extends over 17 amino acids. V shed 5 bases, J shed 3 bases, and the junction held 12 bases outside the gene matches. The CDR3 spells CASSVLMRAGGYNEQFF. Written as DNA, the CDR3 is TGTGCCAGCAGTGTCTTGATGAGGGCGGGAGGCTACAATGAGCAGTTCTTC.

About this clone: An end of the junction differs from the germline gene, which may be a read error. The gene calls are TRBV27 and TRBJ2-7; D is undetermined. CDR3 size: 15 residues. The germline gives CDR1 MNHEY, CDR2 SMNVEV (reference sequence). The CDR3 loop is CASSLGGRYPYEQHF. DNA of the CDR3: TGTGCCAGCAGTTTGGGCGGCAGGTATCCCTACGAGCAGCACTTC.

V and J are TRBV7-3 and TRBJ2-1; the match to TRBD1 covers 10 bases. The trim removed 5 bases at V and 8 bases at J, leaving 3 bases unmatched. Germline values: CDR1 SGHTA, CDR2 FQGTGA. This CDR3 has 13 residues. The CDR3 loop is CASSRQGADEQFF. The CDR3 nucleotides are TGTGCCAGCAGCAGACAGGGGGCCGATGAGCAGTTCTTC.

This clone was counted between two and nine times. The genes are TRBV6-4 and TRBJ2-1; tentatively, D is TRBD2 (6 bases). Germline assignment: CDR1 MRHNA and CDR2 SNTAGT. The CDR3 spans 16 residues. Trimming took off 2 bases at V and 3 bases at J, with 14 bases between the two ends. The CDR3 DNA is TGTGCCAGCAGTGACGCCGGGACTGCTGGCTACAATGAGCAGTTCTTC. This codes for CASSDAGTAGYNEQFF.

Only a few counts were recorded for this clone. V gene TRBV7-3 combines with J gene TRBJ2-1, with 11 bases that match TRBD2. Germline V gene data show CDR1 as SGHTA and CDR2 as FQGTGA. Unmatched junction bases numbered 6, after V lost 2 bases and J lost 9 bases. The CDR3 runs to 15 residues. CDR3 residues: CASSLFSGRASEQFF. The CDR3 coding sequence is TGTGCCAGCAGCTTATTTAGCGGGAGGGCCTCTGAGCAGTTCTTC.

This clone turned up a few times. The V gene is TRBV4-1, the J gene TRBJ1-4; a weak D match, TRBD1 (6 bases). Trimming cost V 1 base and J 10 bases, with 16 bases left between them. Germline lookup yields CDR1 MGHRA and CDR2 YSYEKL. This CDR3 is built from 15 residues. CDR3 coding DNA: TGCGCCAGCAGCCAAGGTCTACAGGGTTCGGGAAAACTGTTTTTT. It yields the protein CASSQGLQGSGKLFF.